These 29 T cell receptor beta chains were sequenced from one sample in a study of blood T cells in healthy people across ages. With a J-beta primer mix and a sample-barcoded 5' primer, a second PCR ran about 7 to 11 cycles. One entry per CDR3 protein, called by TCRdb with MiXCR from the 5' RACE reads. Here the sample spans about 1.7 million distinct CDR3 sequences, 28% being singletons. The sequencing input was blood. The receptor set was obtained from a woman in her twenties or thirties in good health.

This clonotype was seen only once. An end of the junction differs from the germline gene, which may be a read error. The rearrangement links TRBV27 to TRBJ1-3; D uncertain. The germline gives CDR1 MNHEY, CDR2 SMNVEV (reference sequence). This CDR3 has 15 amino acids. The CDR3 loop is CASRNAGSSGDTIYF. The DNA of the CDR3 is TGTGCCAGCAGGAATGCGGGGAGCTCTGGAGACACCATATATTTT.

The chain recombines TRBV7-2 with TRBJ1-5, with D maybe TRBD1 (5 bases). Trimming took 5 bases from V and 2 from J, leaving 10 bases between them. CDR3 length: 14 amino acids. Germline values: CDR1 SGHTA, CDR2 FQGNSA. The CDR3 reads CASSLKGGNQPQHF. DNA of the CDR3: TGTGCCAGCAGCCTAAAAGGGGGCAATCAGCCCCAGCATTTT.

This chain links TRBV7-2 with TRBJ1-1; TRBD1 is a possible D gene (5 bases). V lost 1 base to trimming and J lost 0 bases, with 12 bases between them. In germline, CDR1 is SGHTA, CDR2 FQGNSA. The CDR3 is 16 residues long. DNA of the CDR3: TGTGCCAGCAGCTTAGGGTCCAGGGCGTTGAACACTGAAGCTTTCTTT. Translated, it gives CASSLGSRALNTEAFF.

The gene calls are TRBV28 and TRBJ2-7; no clear D. The CDR3 extends over 14 amino acids. The germline V and J ends were trimmed by 6 bases and 0 bases, with 12 bases remaining between them. Germline-derived CDR1 and CDR2 are MDHEN and SYDVKM. Here the CDR3 reads CASRTNRISYEQYF. The CDR3 bases are TGTGCCAGCAGGACCAACAGAATCTCCTACGAGCAGTACTTC.

This clonotype is a singleton in its sample. This sequence joins TRBV3-1 and TRBJ2-3; D not resolved. The CDR3 is made up of 16 amino acids. V lost 0 bases and J lost 0, with 10 bases in between. Germline CDR1 and CDR2: LGHDT and YNNKEL (reference sequence). CDR3 loop: CASSQDSLPSTDTQYF. The CDR3 DNA is TGTGCCAGCAGCCAAGACAGCCTCCCTAGCACAGATACGCAGTATTTT.

This chain joins TRBV14 and TRBJ2-7; tentative D call: TRBD2 (6 bases). Germline CDR1 and CDR2: SGHDN and FVKESK. The CDR3 length is 16 residues. Trimming stripped 1 base from V and 3 bases from J, with 16 bases between. CDR3 in DNA: TGTGCCAGCAGCCAAGTCGTGGGGACTCCAATCTACGAGCAGTACTTC. Translated, it gives CASSQVVGTPIYEQYF.

The chain recombines TRBV4-1 with TRBJ1-4; unclear D gene. CDR3 length: 15 residues. V was clipped by 4 bases and J by 8 bases, with 17 bases between them. Germline CDR1 is MGHRA and CDR2 is YSYEKL. For the CDR3, the DNA is TGCGCCAGCAGCCCTCTGACGACCTTAGGGGAAAAACTGTTTTTT. This codes for CASSPLTTLGEKLFF.

The V call is TRBV19, the J call TRBJ2-1, with 11 bases lining up with TRBD1. In germline, CDR1 is LNHDA, CDR2 SQIVND (reference sequence). CDR3 size: 15 residues. V dropped 10 bases and J dropped 8; count of bases not matched to a gene: 13. The CDR3 nucleotides are TGTGCCACCCAGGGAACCGGGACAGGGGGGGATGAGCAGTTCTTC. Translated: CATQGTGTGGDEQFF.

The table lists this clonotype with a few counts. This chain joins TRBV7-3 and TRBJ2-4; possible D gene TRBD2, 6 bases. The CDR3 loop spans 16 amino acids. Between the trimmed V and J ends, which lost 3 bases and 3 bases, there was a span of 15 bases. Germline assignment: CDR1 SGHTA and CDR2 FQGTGA. This chain's CDR3 is CASSLQPGAGKNIQYF. The CDR3 region has the DNA TGTGCCAGCAGCTTGCAGCCGGGAGCAGGCAAAAACATTCAGTACTTC.

The V gene is TRBV20-1, the J gene TRBJ2-7, with 9 bases aligning to TRBD1. The V segment lost 2 bases and the J segment 5 bases; nucleotides outside the gene matches: 7. The CDR3 runs to 14 residues. Germline CDR1 and CDR2: DFQATT and SNEGSKA (reference sequence). CDR3 DNA: TGCAGTGCTAGAACCGGGACAGGGCGCGACGAGCAGTACTTC. It codes for CSARTGTGRDEQYF.

This clonotype was counted at least ten times. The V and J genes are TRBV29-1 and TRBJ2-4; D assignment may be TRBD1 or TRBD2 (5 bases each). V was cut by 0 bases and J by 6 bases, with 9 bases left in between. Germline CDR1 is SQVTM and CDR2 is ANQGSEA. This CDR3 comprises 13 residues. In DNA, the CDR3 is TGCAGCGTTGAAGACCGGGGCCTAAACATTCAGTACTTC. It is translated as CSVEDRGLNIQYF.

This rearrangement joins TRBV20-1 to TRBJ2-1; 12 nucleotides match TRBD2. Germline V gives CDR1 DFQATT, CDR2 SNEGSKA (reference sequence). The CDR3 sequence is 16 residues long. Germline trimming cut 3 bases from V and 7 bases from J; bases unmatched to any gene: 10. In DNA, the CDR3 is TGCAGTGCTAGTTCACTAGCGGGAGGTCGAGGAAATGAGCAGTTCTTC. It codes for CSASSLAGGRGNEQFF.

Ten or more counts support this clonotype. The chain couples TRBV5-6 to TRBJ2-1; TRBD2 aligns across 10 bases. Looked up from germline, CDR1 is SGHDT and CDR2 is YYEEEE. The V gene end was trimmed by 0 bases and the J gene end by 7 bases; junction bases not matched to a gene: 10. This CDR3 has 17 residues. The CDR3: CASSLGGAGGPGNEQFF. The CDR3 region has the DNA TGTGCCAGCAGCTTGGGCGGAGCGGGAGGGCCGGGGAATGAGCAGTTCTTC.

This clonotype was seen repeatedly, ten times or more. The rearrangement joins TRBV15 to TRBJ2-1; D gene uncertain. Germline V CDR1 and CDR2: LNHNV, YYDKDF (reference sequence). The CDR3 extends over 12 amino acids. V was shortened by 0 bases and J by 9 bases, with 6 bases between the two germline ends. The DNA of the CDR3 is TGTGCCACCAGCAGAGATAGGTTTGAGCAGTTCTTC. This gives the protein CATSRDRFEQFF.

The chain combines TRBV5-1 with TRBJ2-1, with 8 bases fitting TRBD2. The ends lost 1 base at V and 0 bases at J; junction bases unmatched: 3. Germline-derived CDR1 and CDR2 are SGHRS and YFSETQ. The CDR3 is 16 amino acids. The CDR3 DNA follows: TGCGCCAGCAGCTTGATTAGCGGGACCTCCTACAATGAGCAGTTCTTC. Its protein is CASSLISGTSYNEQFF.

This clonotype has just a few counts. This chain connects TRBV20-1 to TRBJ2-5; possible D gene TRBD2, 6 bases. The length of the CDR3 is 14 residues. V dropped 4 bases and J dropped 9 bases, with 21 bases sitting between them. Germline assignment: CDR1 DFQATT and CDR2 SNEGSKA (reference sequence). The DNA for the CDR3 is TGCAGTGCTAACGGGGGAGGACATTACGAGTCCCAGTACTTC. This sequence encodes CSANGGGHYESQYF.

This clonotype turned up a few times. The chain recombines TRBV4-1 with TRBJ2-1; possibly TRBD1 for D (6 bases). The J call may be incorrect, as the DNA end agrees better with TRBJ2-7. The germline V gene has CDR1 MGHRA and CDR2 YSYEKL. The CDR3 is 16 amino acids. The CDR3 region has the DNA TGCGCCAGCAGCCAAGATCAGGGGAGCTCCTACAATGAGCAGTACTTC. It is translated as CASSQDQGSSYNEQYF.

This chain joins TRBV15 and TRBJ1-5; weak D call: TRBD1 (5 bases). This CDR3 comprises 14 residues. The V and J ends lost 3 bases and 6 bases respectively, with 12 bases between them. The germline CDR1 and CDR2 sequences are LNHNV and YYDKDF (reference sequence). As DNA, the CDR3 is TGTGCCACCAGCAGGACCGGGGGTGGTCAGCCCCAGCATTTT. Translated, it gives CATSRTGGGQPQHF.

This clonotype showed up just a few times. An end of the junction does not agree with germline; a read error may underlie this. The chain links TRBV27 to TRBJ1-4; TRBD1 matches 7 bases. Germline V gene lookup returns CDR1 MNHEY and CDR2 SMNVEV (reference sequence). This CDR3 is built from 16 residues. The CDR3 coding sequence is TGTGCCAGCAGCCTGAGACAGGGTGGACTTAATAAAAAACTGTTTTTT. This encodes CASSLRQGGLNKKLFF.

Note on this clonotype: A read error may produce the germline difference seen at one junction end. This chain connects TRBV6-5 to TRBJ2-5, with TRBD2 as a possible D gene (7 bases). The CDR3 length is 13 residues. Germline V lookup: CDR1 MNHEY, CDR2 SVGAGI. The CDR3 DNA reads TGTACCAGCAGCCCCGGGGGGCCAGAGGCCCAGTACTTC. This gives the protein CTSSPGGPEAQYF.

A word on this clonotype: At one boundary the junction diverges from the germline segment, which might be a read error. The genes are TRBV15 and TRBJ2-7; the D is unclear. Looked up from germline, CDR1 is LNHNV and CDR2 is YYDKDF (reference sequence). This CDR3 is 12 amino acids long. CDR3 protein: CTTSREYDEQYF. The DNA for the CDR3 is TGTACCACCAGCAGAGAGTATGACGAGCAGTACTTC.

This chain links TRBV10-1 with TRBJ2-5, with D perhaps matching TRBD1 or TRBD2 (5 bases each). The CDR3 is made up of 15 amino acids. Germline assignment: CDR1 WNHNN and CDR2 SYGVQD (reference sequence). V was trimmed by 4 bases and J by 2 bases, leaving 14 bases between them. This CDR3 reads CASSVTWGSQETQYF. The CDR3 DNA follows: TGCGCCAGCAGTGTTACTTGGGGGTCTCAAGAGACCCAGTACTTC.

This clonotype was seen a few times. J is TRBJ1-1 and V is TRBV30, with 7 bases matching TRBD1. Trimming cost V 3 bases and J 0 bases; bases outside gene matches: 1. CDR3 size: 13 residues. Germline V gives CDR1 GTSNPN, CDR2 SVGIG (reference sequence). The DNA of the CDR3 is TGTGCCTGGAGGGGACAGTTGAACACTGAAGCTTTCTTT. Its protein product is CAWRGQLNTEAFF.

This clonotype occurred many times. This chain joins TRBV29-1 and TRBJ2-2; no clear D gene. Germline V gene data show CDR1 as SQVTM and CDR2 as ANQGSEA. V dropped 4 bases and J dropped 2 bases, with 5 bases sitting between them. This CDR3 comprises 12 residues. CDR3 sequence: CSVGGNTGELFF. The DNA for the CDR3 is TGCAGCGTTGGAGGTAACACCGGGGAGCTGTTTTTT.

The V gene is TRBV6-6, the J gene TRBJ2-4, with TRBD2 matching over 7 bases. From germline, CDR1 is MNHNY and CDR2 SVGAGI (reference sequence). Unmatched junction bases numbered 7, after V lost 7 bases and J lost 7 bases. The CDR3 totals 13 residues. CDR3 sequence (DNA): TGTGCCAGCACGCGGGAGAAATTTAACATTCAGTACTTC. Its protein product is CASTREKFNIQYF.

This clonotype was detected only a few times. This chain uses TRBV5-5 with TRBJ2-1; 8 bases match TRBD1. Germline trimming cut 2 bases from V and 14 bases from J; bases unmatched to any gene: 6. The CDR3 runs 12 residues. In germline, CDR1 is SGHKS, CDR2 YYEKEE (reference sequence). This CDR3 is CASSFAGTGEFF. CDR3 sequence (DNA): TGTGCCAGCAGCTTCGCCGGGACAGGCGAGTTCTTC.

This clonotype was detected only a few times. A much larger clonotype is one base distant, so this may be a read error. The V call is TRBV6-5, the J call TRBJ1-4; D is uncertain. Germline V gene sequence: CDR1 MNHEY, CDR2 SVGAGI. CDR3 size: 15 residues. The DNA of the CDR3 is TGTGCCAGCGGTTATCGACCCCGAAGGGATGAAAAACTGTTTTTT. Residues: CASGYRPRRDEKLFF.

A remark on this clonotype: At one end, the junction sequence differs from germline, possibly due to a read error. V gene TRBV3-1 combines with J gene TRBJ2-7; D not resolved. The CDR3 runs to 14 residues. In germline, CDR1 is LGHDT, CDR2 YNNKEL (reference sequence). The CDR3 region has the DNA TGTGCCACCAGCCTCCGCCCCTACTCCTACGAGCAGTACTTC. It codes for CATSLRPYSYEQYF.

As regards this clonotype: One end of the junction fails to match germline, which may point to a read error. V and J are TRBV11-2 and TRBJ2-7; unclear D gene. Germline values: CDR1 SGHAT, CDR2 FQNNGV. CDR3 length: 12 amino acids. Here the CDR3 DNA reads TGTGCCGGCAGTTACCGGGCGTACGAGCAGTACTTC. This codes for CAGSYRAYEQYF.